The 28 T cell receptor beta chains below all came from one sample that was sequenced in a study of Graves' ophthalmopathy and Graves' hyperthyroidism. Scientists amplified the TCR beta CDR3 regions from RNA transcripts. Second-round multiplex PCR followed a first-round RT-PCR using HTBI primers. TCRdb independently ran MiXCR on the multiplex PCR reads; one entry per CDR3 protein. The repertoire holds around 1,200,000 distinct CDR3 sequences, with around a third as singletons. Source material: peripheral blood or thyroid tissue (not recorded which). The receptors shown here come from an adult man with Graves' hyperthyroidism.

This clonotype has a count of ten or more. The rearrangement uses TRBV10-2 and TRBJ1-6, with D possibly TRBD1 on 6 matching bases. Germline lookup yields CDR1 WSHSY and CDR2 SAAADI. The CDR3 runs 15 residues. Trimming removed 6 bases from V and 7 bases from J, with 16 bases in between. CDR3 sequence reads: CASRGIGQGNSPLHF. CDR3 bases: TGCGCCAGCAGGGGGATTGGGCAGGGGAATTCACCCCTCCACTTT.

About this clonotype itself: A junction boundary mismatches the germline segment, possibly from a read error. The V gene is TRBV15, the J gene TRBJ1-4; TRBD1 agrees at 8 bases. Germline CDR1 and CDR2: LNHNV and YYDKDF (reference sequence). This CDR3 contains 15 residues. The CDR3 bases are TGTGCCGCCAGCAGGGACAGGCCGGCCAACGTTAAACTGTTTTTT. It is translated as CAASRDRPANVKLFF.

CDR3 amino acids: CASSVDAAGRLNTEAFF. The CDR3 nucleotides read TGTGCCAGCAGCGTAGATGCGGCAGGCAGATTGAACACTGAAGCTTTCTTT. The V and J genes are TRBV9 and TRBJ1-1; D not resolved. The germline V gene has CDR1 SGDLS and CDR2 YYNGEE. This CDR3 has 17 residues. With 0 bases removed from V and 0 bases from J, the gap between germline ends came to 15 bases.

This clonotype has ten or more counts. V gene TRBV5-6 combines with J gene TRBJ1-2, with a weak D call TRBD1 (5 bases). V shed 3 bases and J shed 2 bases, with 17 bases lying between them. This CDR3 comprises 16 residues. Germline assignment: CDR1 SGHDT and CDR2 YYEEEE. CDR3: CASSSPPGRRNYGYTF. CDR3 sequence (DNA): TGTGCCAGCAGCTCCCCACCGGGACGGAGAAACTATGGCTACACCTTC. The variable domain in full, with the rest retrieved from reference TRBV5-6 and TRBJ1-2, is DAGVTQSPTHLIKTRGQQVTLRCSPKSGHDTVSWYQQALGQGPQFIFQYYEEEERQRGNFPDRFSGHQFPNYSSELNVNALLLGDSALYLCASSSPPGRRNYGYTFGSGTRLTVV.

The table lists this clonotype with a few counts. This rearrangement joins TRBV15 to TRBJ1-5; 7 bases match TRBD1. The CDR3 runs 15 residues. The germline V gene encodes CDR1 LNHNV and CDR2 YYDKDF (reference sequence). The ends lost 1 base at V and 7 bases at J; junction bases unmatched: 7. The CDR3 DNA reads as TGTGCCACCAGCAGAGGACAGGGTTGGTCACAGCCCCAGCATTTT. Translated: CATSRGQGWSQPQHF.

This clonotype has more than one count but fewer than ten. The chain uses TRBV19 and TRBJ2-7; no firm D call. The end of the DNA aligns better with TRBJ2-5, so the J call may be wrong. The germline V gene has CDR1 LNHDA and CDR2 SQIVND (reference sequence). CDR3 length equals 13 residues. Here the CDR3 reads CASSTGLRETQYF. The CDR3 nucleotides are TGTGCCAGTAGTACCGGGCTGAGGGAGACCCAGTACTTC.

As concerns this clonotype: The CDR3 carries no conserved terminal phenylalanine or tryptophan, so it likely arises from a read error. The DNA is omitted, as the CDR3 cannot be located on it reliably, and the CDR3 follows TCRdb's listing. This rearrangement joins TRBV10-3 to TRBJ2-7; the table's D call of TRBD1 was not tested on the DNA. The CDR3 is made up of 9 amino acids, end residues included. Germline V gene sequence: CDR1 ENHRY, CDR2 SYGVKD. The CDR3 loop reads CATTGQGYY.

A note on this clonotype: Since a much larger clone is just one base distant, this may be a read error. V gene TRBV29-1 combines with J gene TRBJ1-1; TRBD1 might be the D (6 bases). The V gene's germline CDR1 is SQVTM and CDR2 ANQGSEA. This CDR3 contains 15 residues. This CDR3 is CSGETGGGARIEAFF. CDR3 nucleotides: TGCAGCGGTGAAACTGGGGGGGGGGCGAGGATTGAAGCTTTCTTT.

This chain uses TRBV4-3 with TRBJ2-7; D tentatively reads TRBD1 or TRBD2 (5 bases each). CDR3 length: 16 residues. The V and J ends lost 6 bases and 5 bases respectively, with 23 bases between them. Germline V CDR1 and CDR2: LGHNA, YSLEER. This CDR3 is CASSTDGTGFIDEQYF. DNA of the CDR3: TGCGCCAGCAGTACGGATGGGACGGGGTTTATCGACGAGCAGTACTTC.

Note on this clonotype: Given a much more abundant clone one base away, this may be a read error. The chain is built from TRBV9 and TRBJ2-7; D is ambiguous. Germline V gene data show CDR1 as SGDLS and CDR2 as YYNGEE. CDR3 size: 12 residues. The CDR3 coding sequence is TGTGCCAGCATCGTAGACATGGGCGAGCAGTACTTC. This encodes CASIVDMGEQYF.

This chain connects TRBV6-5 to TRBJ1-5; no reliable D call. V dropped 2 bases and J dropped 14 bases, with 16 bases sitting between them. This CDR3 comprises 13 residues. The germline V gene encodes CDR1 MNHEY and CDR2 SVGAGI. The CDR3 spells CASSYTDGTEEHF. Here the CDR3 DNA reads TGTGCCAGCAGTTACACAGATGGCACTGAAGAGCATTTT.

The CDR3 sequence is CSVAGAGSSGNTIYF. Written as DNA, the CDR3 is TGCAGCGTTGCCGGGGCAGGGTCTTCAGGAAACACCATATATTTT. The rearrangement joins TRBV29-1 to TRBJ1-3, with a possible D match to TRBD1 (5 bases). Germline V gene sequence: CDR1 SQVTM, CDR2 ANQGSEA. V lost 4 bases, J lost 4 bases, and 17 bases lay in between. The CDR3 covers 15 residues.

Note on this clonotype: One junction end does not reproduce the germline sequence, and a read error may be involved. V and J are TRBV7-3 and TRBJ2-5; the D is unclear. CDR1 SGHTA and CDR2 FQGTGA come from the germline V gene. The length of the CDR3 is 13 residues. This chain's CDR3 is CASSPFGREAQYF. DNA for the CDR3: TGCGCCAGCAGCCCGTTCGGGCGAGAGGCCCAGTACTTC. Variable domain in full (rest from reference TRBV7-3 and TRBJ2-5): GAGVSQTPSNKVTEKGKYVELRCDPISGHTALYWYRQSLGQGPEFLIYFQGTGAADDSGLPNDRFFAVRPEGSVSTLKIQRTERGDSAVYLCASSPFGREAQYFGPGTRLLVL.

The J gene is TRBJ1-2, the V gene TRBV19; weak D call: TRBD1 (5 bases). The germline CDR1 and CDR2 sequences are LNHDA and SQIVND (reference sequence). V shed 3 bases and J shed 4 bases, with 12 bases lying between them. This CDR3 comprises 14 residues. The CDR3 region has the DNA TGTGCCAGTAGTATTAGGGGCAGATTCTATGGCTACACCTTC. It yields the protein CASSIRGRFYGYTF.

Ten or more counts support this clonotype. The chain has TRBV2 and TRBJ1-4; no clear D gene. Germline V CDR1 and CDR2: SNHLY, FYNNEI. V lost 4 bases, J lost 3 bases, and 15 bases lay in between. The CDR3 spans 16 residues. CDR3: CASSVSIREANEKLFF. The CDR3 DNA is TGTGCCAGCAGTGTATCCATAAGGGAAGCTAATGAAAAACTGTTTTTT.

CDR3 region: CASSSPHYNSPLHF. CDR3 bases: TGTGCCAGCAGCTCCCCCCATTATAATTCACCCCTCCACTTT. The rearrangement uses TRBV12-3 or TRBV12-4 and TRBJ1-6; D gene uncertain. The CDR3 is made up of 14 amino acids. Trimming removed 6 bases from V and 4 bases from J, with 10 bases in between.

This clonotype was observed a single time. This chain connects TRBV7-2 to TRBJ2-5; 8 bases fit TRBD2. Trimming at V came to 5 bases and at J to 4 bases, leaving 12 bases not matched to a gene. From germline, CDR1 is SGHTA and CDR2 FQGNSA. The CDR3 consists of 16 residues. CDR3 loop: CASSTKLAGKRETQYF. CDR3 nucleotide sequence: TGTGCCAGCAGCACCAAGTTAGCGGGAAAGCGAGAGACCCAGTACTTC.

This clonotype has just a few counts. The chain recombines TRBV5-1 with TRBJ2-2; unclear D gene. Trimming pared 3 bases from V and 1 base from J, leaving 7 bases between. The germline CDR1 and CDR2 sequences are SGHRS and YFSETQ. This CDR3 comprises 14 residues. The CDR3, as DNA: TGCGCCAGCAGCTCGGATCAGAACACCGGGGAGCTGTTTTTT. It encodes CASSSDQNTGELFF.

This clonotype was seen at least ten times. The germline gene is not matched at one end of the junction; a read error may be the cause. V is TRBV10-3 and J is TRBJ1-1; 11 nucleotides match TRBD1. Looked up from germline, CDR1 is ENHRY and CDR2 is SYGVKD. This CDR3 is 17 amino acids long. The CDR3 protein is CASSFAGQGAKNTEAFF. In DNA, the CDR3 is TGTGCCAGCAGTTTCGCCGGACAGGGGGCGAAGAACACTGAAGCTTTCTTT.

This clonotype was found a few times. The chain is built from TRBV9 and TRBJ2-7; tentatively, D is TRBD1 (6 bases). This CDR3 contains 15 residues. Germline CDR1 is SGDLS and CDR2 is YYNGEE. Trimming shortened V by 0 bases and J by 1 base, and 11 bases separated the two germline ends. This CDR3 reads CASSVAQGISYEQYF. The CDR3 DNA follows: TGTGCCAGCAGCGTAGCACAGGGTATTTCCTACGAGCAGTACTTC.

V usage is TRBV7-9 and J usage is TRBJ2-5, with TRBD2 matching 13 bases. The CDR3 loop spans 18 amino acids. Per the germline V gene, CDR1 is SEHNR and CDR2 is FQNEAQ (reference sequence). With 5 bases clipped from V and 2 bases from J, the junction kept 11 bases outside the gene matches. Here the CDR3 DNA reads TGTGCCAGCAGCCCTAGGACTAGCGGGAGCTGCAGTCAAGAGACCCAGTACTTC. It is translated as CASSPRTSGSCSQETQYF.

This clonotype was detected many times. This rearrangement joins TRBV12-3 or TRBV12-4 to TRBJ2-5, with 10 bases matching TRBD1. Trimming cost V 3 bases and J 7 bases; bases outside gene matches: 11. The CDR3 totals 16 residues. In DNA form, the CDR3 reads TGTGCCAGCAGTTTCAATGGACAGGGGGAAGAAAGGACCCAGTACTTC. It translates to CASSFNGQGEERTQYF.

This clonotype was recorded at least ten times. V gene TRBV19 combines with J gene TRBJ2-7; 10 positions match TRBD1. Germline V gene lookup returns CDR1 LNHDA and CDR2 SQIVND (reference sequence). Trimming took 4 bases from V and 2 from J; bases not matched to a gene: 5. This CDR3 has 15 amino acids. Here the CDR3 DNA reads TGTGCCAGTAGTACTGCCGGGACAGGGGCCTACGAGCAGTACTTC. Amino acids: CASSTAGTGAYEQYF.

The rearrangement links TRBV29-1 to TRBJ2-7; TRBD2 aligns across 12 bases. V dropped 0 bases and J dropped 4; count of bases not matched to a gene: 4. Germline CDR1 SQVTM, CDR2 ANQGSEA. CDR3 size: 15 residues. CDR3 nucleotide sequence: TGCAGCGTTGAAGAGGGACTAGCGGGCACTTACGAGCAGTACTTC. It codes for CSVEEGLAGTYEQYF.

Note on this clonotype: It is likely a read error, because the conserved phenylalanine at the end of the CDR3 is missing. The chain has TRBV5-8 and TRBJ1-1; D is undetermined. V was trimmed by 3 bases and J by 3 bases, leaving 3 bases between them. The germline CDR1 and CDR2 sequences are SGHTS and YDEGEE. CDR3 length: 11 residues. The CDR3 DNA follows: TGTGCCAGCAGCTCCCACACTGAAGCTTTCCTT. Translating gives CASSSHTEAFL.

The chain employs TRBV20-1 and TRBJ2-7; 7 bases line up with TRBD2. Unmatched junction bases numbered 28, after V lost 5 bases and J lost 6 bases. The CDR3 runs to 19 residues. CDR1 and CDR2 from the germline V gene are DFQATT and SNEGSKA (reference sequence). The CDR3 DNA follows: TGCAGTGCTTCCCGCGGCGGCGGACGCGGGGGAACTGAAGCTTCCGAGCAGTACTTC. It specifies CSASRGGGRGGTEASEQYF.

The chain is built from TRBV20-1 and TRBJ1-2; TRBD1 might be the D (6 bases). The V end was cut by 8 bases, the J end by 4 bases, with 14 bases between. Germline assignment: CDR1 DFQATT and CDR2 SNEGSKA (reference sequence). This CDR3 has 12 amino acids. In DNA form, the CDR3 reads TGCAGTCCCGCTGACAGGTCCTATGGCTACACCTTC. Translated, it gives CSPADRSYGYTF.

Worth noting for this clonotype: This may be a read error: a much more frequent sequence differs by one nucleotide. CDR3: CASSDQGRQETQYF. In DNA, the CDR3 is TGTGCCAGCAGCGACCAGGGGCGACAAGAGACCCAGTACTTC. The J gene is TRBJ2-5, the V gene TRBV9; TRBD1 is a possible D gene (6 bases). Germline V gene data show CDR1 as SGDLS and CDR2 as YYNGEE. The CDR3 sequence is 14 residues long. The ends were cut back, 3 bases at V and 2 bases at J, with 11 bases in the middle.